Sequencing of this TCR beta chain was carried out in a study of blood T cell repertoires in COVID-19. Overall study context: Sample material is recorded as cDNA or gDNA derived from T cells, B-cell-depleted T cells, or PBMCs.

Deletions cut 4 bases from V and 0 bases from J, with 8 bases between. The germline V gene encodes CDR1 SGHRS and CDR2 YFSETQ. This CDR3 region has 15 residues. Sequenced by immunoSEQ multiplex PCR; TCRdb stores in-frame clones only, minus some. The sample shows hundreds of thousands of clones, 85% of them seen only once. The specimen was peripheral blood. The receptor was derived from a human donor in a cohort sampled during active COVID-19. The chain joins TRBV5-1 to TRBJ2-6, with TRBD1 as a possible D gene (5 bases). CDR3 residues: CASSVQGSGANVLTF. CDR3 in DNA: TGCGCCAGCAGCGTGCAGGGCTCTGGGGCCAACGTCCTGACTTTC.